A single sample is the source of the 9 T cell receptor beta chains below, sequenced in a study of blood T cell repertoires in COVID-19. Assay: immunoSEQ multiplex PCR; the TCRdb copy retains only in-frame clones and omits some. The data hold hundreds of thousands of clones, with about 85% observed a single time. The sample taken for sequencing was PBMCs or T cells enriched from blood (not recorded which). All receptors derive from a woman aged 45-65 years who had recovered from COVID-19.

This clone has a single count. The chain links TRBV6-2 or TRBV6-3 to TRBJ1-2; 7 bases align to TRBD1. The CDR3 runs to 15 residues. With 2 bases clipped from V and 4 bases from J, the junction kept 7 bases outside the gene matches. Germline V gene data show CDR1 as MNHEY and CDR2 as SVGEGT. The CDR3 nucleotides read TGTGCCAGCAGTTACAGGCAGGGGGTCGGCTATGGCTACACCTTC. Protein sequence: CASSYRQGVGYGYTF.

The CDR3 DNA reads TGTGCCAGCAGCCAAGATCTAGGATACTACAATGAGCAGTTCTTC. It translates to CASSQDLGYYNEQFF. The genes are TRBV14 and TRBJ2-1, with D unresolved. The CDR3 length is 15 residues. The germline V gene has CDR1 SGHDN and CDR2 FVKESK. The V end was cut by 0 bases, the J end by 3 bases, with 9 bases between.

V usage is TRBV24-1 and J usage is TRBJ1-2; maybe TRBD1 (6 bases). The CDR3 sequence is 14 residues long. The V gene lost 4 bases and the J gene lost 2 bases, with 10 bases spanning the gap. The germline V gene has CDR1 KGHDR and CDR2 SFDVKD. CDR3 sequence (DNA): TGTGCCACCAGTGACTCAGACAGGAACTATGGCTACACCTTC. It encodes CATSDSDRNYGYTF.

This clone was recorded a few times. The V call is TRBV5-4, the J call TRBJ2-2; a weak D match, TRBD2 (5 bases). The V end was cut by 4 bases, the J end by 0 bases, with 13 bases between. CDR1 SGHNT and CDR2 YYREEE come from the germline V gene (reference sequence). This CDR3 has 16 amino acids. The CDR3 loop is CASSQGAVANTGELFF. CDR3 in DNA: TGTGCCAGCAGCCAAGGAGCGGTCGCGAACACCGGGGAGCTGTTTTTT.

This clone was seen once. The CDR3 DNA reads as TGTGCCACCAGTGATTTAAATAGCGGGAGATTCAATGAGCAGTTCTTC. Translated: CATSDLNSGRFNEQFF. The V call is TRBV24-1, the J call TRBJ2-1; 9 bases match TRBD2. The CDR3 is 16 residues long. Germline CDR1 and CDR2: KGHDR and SFDVKD. V gave up 1 base and J gave up 6 bases; unmatched junction bases: 6.

The chain employs TRBV21-1 and TRBJ1-2; whether TRBD1, the table's D call, matches the DNA was not checked. TRBV21-1 is shown as a pseudogene. The CDR3 is 16 residues long. The CDR3 loop is CASSSDQRGPVGGYTF. DNA for the CDR3: TGTGCCAGCAGCAGTGACCAAAGGGGCCCCGTAGGGGGCTACACCTTC.

The V call is TRBV6-4, the J call TRBJ1-1; no reliable D call. Trimming cost V 2 bases and J 9 bases, with 10 bases left between them. Germline CDR1 MRHNA, CDR2 SNTAGT. There are 12 residues in the CDR3. The CDR3 sequence: CASSDSLGKAFF. The CDR3, as DNA: TGTGCCAGCAGTGACAGCCTAGGTAAAGCTTTCTTT.

This sequence joins TRBV12-3 or TRBV12-4 and TRBJ2-3; D remains unclear. The CDR3 is 13 amino acids. The V end lost 5 bases, the J end lost 4 bases, and 10 bases lay between the germline ends. The CDR3 loop reads CASSLGAADTQYF. The CDR3 nucleotides read TGTGCCAGCAGTCTCGGAGCCGCAGATACGCAGTATTTT.

This sequence joins TRBV4-1 and TRBJ2-7; 10 bases are a match to TRBD2. Germline V gene sequence: CDR1 MGHRA, CDR2 YSYEKL. Losses at the gene ends were 1 base for V and 6 bases for J; bases not matched to a gene: 9. CDR3 length: 16 residues. For the CDR3, the DNA is TGCGCCAGCAGCCAAGTAGAGCGGGGGGGGAGTGGCGAGCAGTACTTC. Its translation is CASSQVERGGSGEQYF.